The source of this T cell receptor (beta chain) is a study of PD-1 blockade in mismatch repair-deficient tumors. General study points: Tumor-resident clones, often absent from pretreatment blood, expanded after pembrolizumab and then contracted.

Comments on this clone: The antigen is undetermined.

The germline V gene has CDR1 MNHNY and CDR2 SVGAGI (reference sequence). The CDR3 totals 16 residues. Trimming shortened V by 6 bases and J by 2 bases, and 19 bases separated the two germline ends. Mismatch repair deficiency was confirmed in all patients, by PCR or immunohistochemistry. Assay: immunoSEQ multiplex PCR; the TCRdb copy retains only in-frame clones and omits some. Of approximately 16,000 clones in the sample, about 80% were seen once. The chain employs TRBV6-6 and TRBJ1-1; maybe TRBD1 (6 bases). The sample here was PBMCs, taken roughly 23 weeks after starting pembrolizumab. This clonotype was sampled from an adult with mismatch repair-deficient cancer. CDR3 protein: CASSSGGAVVNTEAFF. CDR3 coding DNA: TGTGCCAGCAGCTCGGGGGGGGCCGTAGTAAACACTGAAGCTTTCTTT.